This T cell receptor beta chain was retrieved from a study of Ad26.COV2.S vaccination and SARS-CoV-2 variants. Study-wide results and caveats: Using TCR breadth and depth analyses may have led to underestimated total T cell responses. Vaccine and placebo recipients had comparable breadth of non-spike TCRs. Substantial breadth in spike-specific CD8+ and CD4+ T cell responses was reportedly seen after vaccination.

CDR1 and CDR2 (germline): LGHDT, YNNKEL (reference sequence). This CDR3 has 17 residues. Trimming pared 0 bases from V and 5 bases from J, leaving 19 bases between. Measured with immunoSEQ multiplex PCR; TCRdb has only the in-frame clones, and not every one. The sample holds just over 350,000 clones; 92% are singletons and the top ten take under 4%. Notes on this clone: Its antigen remains unknown.

The rearrangement joins TRBV3-1 (or the pseudogene TRBV3-2) to TRBJ2-5; perhaps TRBD1 as D (6 bases). This sequence originates from a human donor who had recovered from COVID-19. The material was peripheral blood, obtained after recovery from COVID-19. The CDR3 loop is CASSQEATGSFWETQYF. Written as DNA, the CDR3 is TGTGCCAGCAGCCAAGAGGCTACAGGGAGTTTTTGGGAGACCCAGTACTTC.